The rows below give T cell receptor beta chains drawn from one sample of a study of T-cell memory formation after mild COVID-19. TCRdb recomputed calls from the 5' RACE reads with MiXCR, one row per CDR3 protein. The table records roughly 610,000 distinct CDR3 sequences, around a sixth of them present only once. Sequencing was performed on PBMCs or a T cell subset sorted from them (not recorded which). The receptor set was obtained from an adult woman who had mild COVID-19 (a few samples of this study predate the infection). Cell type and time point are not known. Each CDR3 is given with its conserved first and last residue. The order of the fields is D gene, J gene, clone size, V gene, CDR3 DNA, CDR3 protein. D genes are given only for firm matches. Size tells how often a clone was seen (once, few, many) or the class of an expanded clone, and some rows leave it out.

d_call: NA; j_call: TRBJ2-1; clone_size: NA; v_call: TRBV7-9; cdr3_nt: TGTGCCAGCAGCTTAGGCGAGGGGGGCGCGAATGAGCAGTTCTTC; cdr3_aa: CASSLGEGGANEQFF
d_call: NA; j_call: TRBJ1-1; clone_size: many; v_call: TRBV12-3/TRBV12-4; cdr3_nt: TGTGCCAGCAGTTCCAACAAGGGGGGGGGCACTGAAGCTTTCTTT; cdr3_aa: CASSSNKGGGTEAFF
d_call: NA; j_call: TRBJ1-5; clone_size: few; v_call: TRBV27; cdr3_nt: TGTGCCAGCAGTCCAAATAGGGTAGGGAATCAGCCCCAGCATTTT; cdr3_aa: CASSPNRVGNQPQHF
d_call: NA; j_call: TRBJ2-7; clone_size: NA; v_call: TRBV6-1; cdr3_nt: TGTGCCAGCAGCGTCGAGGGTCTCTCTTCGTACTTC; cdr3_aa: CASSVEGLSSYF
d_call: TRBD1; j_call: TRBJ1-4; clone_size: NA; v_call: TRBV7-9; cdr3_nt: TGTGCCAGCAGCCCAACTCTAACAACGGGACAGGGTTATGAGGAAAAACTGTTTTTT; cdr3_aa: CASSPTLTTGQGYEEKLFF
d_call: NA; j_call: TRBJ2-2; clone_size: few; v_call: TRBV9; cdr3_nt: TGTGCCAGCAGCGTATCCCCGGCAGCAGTCACCGGGGAGCTGTTTTTT; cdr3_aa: CASSVSPAAVTGELFF
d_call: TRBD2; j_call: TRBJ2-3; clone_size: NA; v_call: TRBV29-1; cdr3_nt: TGCAGCGTTGATGGGACTAGCGGGAGAGGTGCAGATACGCAGTATTTT; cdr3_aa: CSVDGTSGRGADTQYF
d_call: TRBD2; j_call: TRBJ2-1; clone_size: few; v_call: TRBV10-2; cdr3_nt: TGCGCCAGCAGTGAGTTTACGGGAGGGCCGAATGAGCAGTTCTTC; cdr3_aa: CASSEFTGGPNEQFF
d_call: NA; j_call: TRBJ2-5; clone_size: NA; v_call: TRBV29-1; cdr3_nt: TGCAGCGTTAAGGCTTCTTGGGTCGGACGGGTTAAAGAGACCCAGTACTTC; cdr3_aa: CSVKASWVGRVKETQYF
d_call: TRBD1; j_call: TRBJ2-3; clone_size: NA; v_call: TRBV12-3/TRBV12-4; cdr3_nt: TGTGCCAGCCGACGGGACAGAACCACAGATACGCAGTATTTT; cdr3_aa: CASRRDRTTDTQYF
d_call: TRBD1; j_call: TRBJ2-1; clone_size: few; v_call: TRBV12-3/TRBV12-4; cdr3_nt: TGTGCCAGCAGTTGGACGGGACAGGGGTTTAACAATGAGCAGTTCTTC; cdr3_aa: CASSWTGQGFNNEQFF
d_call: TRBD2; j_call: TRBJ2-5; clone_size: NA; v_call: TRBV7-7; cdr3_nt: TGTGCTAGCAGCACGGGACTAGCGGGAAGAGAGACCCAGTACTTC; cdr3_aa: CASSTGLAGRETQYF
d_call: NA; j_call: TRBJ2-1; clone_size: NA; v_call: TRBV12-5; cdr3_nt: TGTGCTAGTGGTTGGGCCGCCCGGCCGCGGTCCTACAATGAGCAGTTCTTC; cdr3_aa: CASGWAARPRSYNEQFF
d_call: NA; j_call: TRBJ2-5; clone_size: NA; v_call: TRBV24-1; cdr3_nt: TGTGCCACCAGCGACGCTGGGACGAACGGGGAGACCCAGTACTTC; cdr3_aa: CATSDAGTNGETQYF
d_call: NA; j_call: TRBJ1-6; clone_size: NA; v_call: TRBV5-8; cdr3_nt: TGTGCCAGCAGCCAGGACAGCTGGGGTTCTTTTTCACCCCTCCACTTT; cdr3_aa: CASSQDSWGSFSPLHF
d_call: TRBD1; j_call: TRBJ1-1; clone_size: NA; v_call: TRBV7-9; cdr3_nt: TGTGCCAGCAGCCGAGACAGGGTTGTTACCTTATCCCTTTACACTGAAGCTTTCTTT; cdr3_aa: CASSRDRVVTLSLYTEAFF
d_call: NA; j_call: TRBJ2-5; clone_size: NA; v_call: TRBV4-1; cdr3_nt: TGCGCCAGCAGCCAAGTGTCGGGGCAGGGACAGACCCAGTACTTC; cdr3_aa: CASSQVSGQGQTQYF
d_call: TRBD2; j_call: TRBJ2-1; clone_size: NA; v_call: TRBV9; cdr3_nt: TGTGCCAGCAGCGTAGGGCGAGCGGGGTTGGAGTATGAGCAGTTCTTC; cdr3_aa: CASSVGRAGLEYEQFF
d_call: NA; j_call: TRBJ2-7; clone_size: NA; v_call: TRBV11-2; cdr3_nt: TGTGCCAGCAGCATTAGGCTCTACGAGCAGTACTTC; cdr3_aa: CASSIRLYEQYF
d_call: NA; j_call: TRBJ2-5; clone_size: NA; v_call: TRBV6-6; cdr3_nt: TGTGCCAGCACCTACGGCGTTCCAGGGGAGACCCAGTACTTC; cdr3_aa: CASTYGVPGETQYF
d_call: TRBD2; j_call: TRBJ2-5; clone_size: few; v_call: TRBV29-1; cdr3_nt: TGCAGCGTGACGGGGGGGGAGACCCAGTACTTC; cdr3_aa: CSVTGGETQYF
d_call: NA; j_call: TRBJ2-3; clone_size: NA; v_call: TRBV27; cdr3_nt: TGTGCCAGCAGTTTACGTTTTGGTGGGGATACGCAGTATTTT; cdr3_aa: CASSLRFGGDTQYF
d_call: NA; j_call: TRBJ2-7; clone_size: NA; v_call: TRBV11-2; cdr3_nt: TGTGCCAGCAGCTTGGGGGACTCCCTCTCCTACGAGAAGTACTTC; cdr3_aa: CASSLGDSLSYEKYF
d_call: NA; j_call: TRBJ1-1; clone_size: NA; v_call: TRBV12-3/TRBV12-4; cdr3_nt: TGTGCCAGCAGGTCACCTCGGAGAGGGGGCACTGAAGCTTTCTTT; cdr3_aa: CASRSPRRGGTEAFF
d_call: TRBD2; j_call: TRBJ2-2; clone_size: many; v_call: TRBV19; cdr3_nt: TGTGCCAGTAGTAGGACTAGCGGGGGGGCAAGCACCGGGGAGCTGTTTTTT; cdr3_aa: CASSRTSGGASTGELFF
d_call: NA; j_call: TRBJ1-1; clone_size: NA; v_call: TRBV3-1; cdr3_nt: TGTGCCAGCAGCCGAAGCGGGGGAACTGAAGCTTTCTTT; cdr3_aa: CASSRSGGTEAFF
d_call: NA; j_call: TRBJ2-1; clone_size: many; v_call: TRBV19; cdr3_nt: TGTGCCAGTGCGACTGGGGGGAATGAGCAGTTCTTC; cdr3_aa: CASATGGNEQFF
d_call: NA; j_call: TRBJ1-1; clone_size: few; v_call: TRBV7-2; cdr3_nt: TGTGCCAGCAGCTTAGGGGGGGAAGCGACTGAAGCTTTCTTT; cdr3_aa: CASSLGGEATEAFF
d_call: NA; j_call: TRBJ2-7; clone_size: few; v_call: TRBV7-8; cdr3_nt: TGTGCCAGCAGCTCACGGCTGGTCCACGAGCAGTACTTC; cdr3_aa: CASSSRLVHEQYF
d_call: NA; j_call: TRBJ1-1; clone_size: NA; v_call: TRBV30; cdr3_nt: TGTGCCTGGAGCCCCCCTCACAGGGAAGCTTTCTTT; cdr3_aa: CAWSPPHREAFF
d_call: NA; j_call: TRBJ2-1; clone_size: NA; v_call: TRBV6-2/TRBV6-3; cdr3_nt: TGTGCCAGGCGCTGCTCCCGACTAGAACACAATGAGCAGTTCTTC; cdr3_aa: CARRCSRLEHNEQFF
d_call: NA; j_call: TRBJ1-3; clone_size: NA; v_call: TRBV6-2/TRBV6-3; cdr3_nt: TGTGCCAGCAGTTACAGCAGACATCTCTCTGGAAACACCATATATTTT; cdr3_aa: CASSYSRHLSGNTIYF
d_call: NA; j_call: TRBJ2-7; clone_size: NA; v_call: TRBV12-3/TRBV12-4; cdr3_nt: TGTGCCAGCAGTTTAGCTAGTCCAAGCTCCTACGAGCAGTACTTC; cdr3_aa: CASSLASPSSYEQYF
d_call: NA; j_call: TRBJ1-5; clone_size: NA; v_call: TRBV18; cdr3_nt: TGTGCCAGCTCACCAGGGTTAGGAAAGCCCCAGCATTTT; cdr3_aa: CASSPGLGKPQHF
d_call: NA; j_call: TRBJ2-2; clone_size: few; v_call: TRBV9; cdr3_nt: TGTGCCAGCAGCGCGAAAGAGGGAACCGGGGAGCTGTTTTTT; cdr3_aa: CASSAKEGTGELFF
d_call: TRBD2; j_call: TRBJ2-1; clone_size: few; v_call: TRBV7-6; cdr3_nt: TGTGCCAGCAGCTTAAAGGGCGAGACTAGGGCTAGCGGGGCCTACAATGAGCAGTTCTTC; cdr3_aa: CASSLKGETRASGAYNEQFF
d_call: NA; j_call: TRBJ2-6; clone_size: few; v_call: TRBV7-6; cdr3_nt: TGTGCCAGCAGCTTAGGGGGTCCTACTCTCTCTGGGGCCAACGTCCTGACTTTC; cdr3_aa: CASSLGGPTLSGANVLTF
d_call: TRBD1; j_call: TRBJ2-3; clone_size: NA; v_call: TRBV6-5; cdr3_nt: TGTGCCAGCAGTACCCGAGGGACAGGGGGCACGAGGAATACGCAGTATTTT; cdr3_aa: CASSTRGTGGTRNTQYF
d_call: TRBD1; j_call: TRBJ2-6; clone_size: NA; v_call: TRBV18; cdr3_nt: TGTGCCAGCTCACCGGCAGGACAGGGGGCGCCTGGGGCCAACGTCCTGACTTTC; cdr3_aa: CASSPAGQGAPGANVLTF
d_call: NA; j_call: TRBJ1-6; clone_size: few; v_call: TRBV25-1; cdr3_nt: TGTGCCAGCAGCCTCCCCGACGGTCATAATTCACCCCTCCACTTT; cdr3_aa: CASSLPDGHNSPLHF
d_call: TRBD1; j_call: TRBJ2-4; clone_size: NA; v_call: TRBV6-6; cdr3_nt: TGTGCCGGAGGACAGGGCGGGAACATTCAGTACTTC; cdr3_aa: CAGGQGGNIQYF
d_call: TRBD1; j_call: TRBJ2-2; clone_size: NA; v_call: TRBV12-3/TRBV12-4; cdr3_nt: TGTGCCAGCAGTTTATTAGGGGGCGCAACCGGGGAGCTGTTTTTT; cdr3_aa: CASSLLGGATGELFF
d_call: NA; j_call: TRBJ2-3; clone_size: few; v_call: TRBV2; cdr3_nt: TGTGCCGGGAAGAAGGACCCATCCCCGGCAGATACGCAGTATTTT; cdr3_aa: CAGKKDPSPADTQYF
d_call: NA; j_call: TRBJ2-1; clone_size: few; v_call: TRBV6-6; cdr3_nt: TGTGCCAGCAGTTACTCGATTACCGAGCAGTTCTTC; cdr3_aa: CASSYSITEQFF
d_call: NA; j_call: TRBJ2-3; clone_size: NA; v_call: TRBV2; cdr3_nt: TGTGCCAGCAGTGACAGTGTGGTCATCACAGATACGCAGTATTTT; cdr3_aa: CASSDSVVITDTQYF
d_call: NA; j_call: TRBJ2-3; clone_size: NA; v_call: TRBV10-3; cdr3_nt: TGTGCCATCAGTGAGGCGGGGCACGCAGATACGCAGTATTTT; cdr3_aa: CAISEAGHADTQYF
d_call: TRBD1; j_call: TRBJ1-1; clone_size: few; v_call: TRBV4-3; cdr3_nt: TGCGCCAGCAGCCGGTGGGACAGCGCTGAAGCTTTCTTT; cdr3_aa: CASSRWDSAEAFF
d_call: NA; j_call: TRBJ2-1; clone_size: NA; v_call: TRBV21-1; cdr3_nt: TGTGCCACCGAGAGAGGGCGGCAAAACAATGAGCAGTTCTTC; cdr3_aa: CATERGRQNNEQFF
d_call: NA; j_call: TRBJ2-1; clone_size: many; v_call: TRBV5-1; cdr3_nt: TGCGCCAGCAGCTTGGTTCAGGGGACATACAATGAGCAGTTCTTC; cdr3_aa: CASSLVQGTYNEQFF
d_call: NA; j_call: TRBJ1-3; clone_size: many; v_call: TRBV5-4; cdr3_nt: TGTGCCAGCAGCCCTGGGCCGGCCTCTGGAAACACCATATATTTT; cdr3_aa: CASSPGPASGNTIYF
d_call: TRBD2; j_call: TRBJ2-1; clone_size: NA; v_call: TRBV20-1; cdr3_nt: TGCAGTGTGGGTAGAACCGCAACTAGCGGGAGGTCCCGTAATGAGCAGTTCTTC; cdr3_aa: CSVGRTATSGRSRNEQFF
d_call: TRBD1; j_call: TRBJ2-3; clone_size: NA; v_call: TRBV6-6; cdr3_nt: TGTGCCAGCAGTTACTCCCACTGGGGACAGGGACGATTTCCCGTTAGGGCAGATACGCAGTATTTT; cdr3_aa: CASSYSHWGQGRFPVRADTQYF
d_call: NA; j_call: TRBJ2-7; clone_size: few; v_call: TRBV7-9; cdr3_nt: TGTGCCAGCAGCGCTCCTACAGGGTTGGCTACCTACGAGCAGTACTTC; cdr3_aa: CASSAPTGLATYEQYF
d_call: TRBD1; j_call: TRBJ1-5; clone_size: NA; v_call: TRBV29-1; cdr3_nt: TGCAGCGCCCGGGGACAGCCCAATCAGCCCCAGCATTTT; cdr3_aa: CSARGQPNQPQHF